This T cell receptor (beta chain) came from a study of blood T cell repertoires in COVID-19. Study-wide background: Spain, Italy and the United States supplied samples that represented acute and convalescent COVID-19. The cDNA or gDNA used as material had been derived from T cells, B-cell-depleted T cells, or PBMCs.

This clone has ten or more counts. Per the authors' pipeline: Estimation of nucleated cell counts relied on the amplification of reference gene primers. The assay was immunoSEQ multiplex PCR, and TCRdb's table has in-frame clones only and misses some. V and J calls and clone size come straight from that table; D and trimming were deduced from the DNA. The table records 120,000 to 150,000 clones, about 83% of them present only once. CDR1 is MNHEY, CDR2 SVGAGI, per germline. This CDR3 contains 14 residues. V lost 3 bases, J lost 1 base, and 3 bases stayed unmatched. The source of this sequence is a man aged 50 to 59 with acute or convalescent COVID-19. This chain links TRBV6-5 with TRBJ2-7, with 7 bases aligning to TRBD2. The sequenced sample was peripheral blood. CDR3 DNA: TGTGCCAGCAGTTATGGGACTAATTCCTACGAGCAGTACTTC. Translation gives CASSYGTNSYEQYF.